The 31 T cell receptor beta chains given below trace back to one sample, sequenced in a study of blood T cell repertoires in COVID-19. Sequenced by immunoSEQ multiplex PCR; TCRdb stores in-frame clones only, minus some. The top ten hold roughly 5.3% of the sample, which has approximately 52,000 clones, roughly 89% seen once. Sequencing input: peripheral blood. These receptors all stem from a man in his 60s with active COVID-19.

The gene calls are TRBV5-8 and TRBJ2-1; TRBD2 agrees at 15 bases. Germline CDR1 and CDR2: SGHTS and YDEGEE. The length of the CDR3 is 15 residues. The junction had 5 bases not matched to a gene; V was cut back by 4 bases and J by 9 bases. The CDR3 DNA follows: TGTGCCAGCAGCAGGGGACTAGCGGGAGGTAGTGAGCAGTTCTTC. Amino acid sequence: CASSRGLAGGSEQFF.

The V call is TRBV21-1, the J call TRBJ2-7; the table names TRBD1, a call not compared with the DNA. TRBV21-1 is a pseudogene locus. The CDR3 is made up of 16 amino acids. This chain's CDR3 is CASSKSRDRGRYEQYF. DNA of the CDR3: TGTGCCAGCAGCAAATCCCGGGACAGGGGTCGGTACGAGCAGTACTTC.

CDR3 in amino acids: CASSSSAGVGEQYF. Here the CDR3 DNA reads TGTGCCAGCAGCTCGTCAGCGGGAGTAGGGGAGCAGTACTTC. The chain has TRBV7-2 and TRBJ2-7; 8 positions match TRBD2. V was pared by 4 bases and J by 7 bases, with 9 bases of the junction left unmatched. The CDR3 sequence is 14 residues long. Germline V gene sequence: CDR1 SGHTA, CDR2 FQGNSA.

The genes are TRBV1 and TRBJ2-7; the table's D call, TRBD2, has no DNA check behind it. TRBV1 is noted as a pseudogene. The CDR3 loop spans 17 amino acids. This CDR3 is CTSSCGGASGTHYEQYF. Written as DNA, the CDR3 is TGCACCAGCAGCTGCGGGGGGGCTTCCGGGACTCACTACGAGCAGTACTTC.

The gene calls are TRBV15 and TRBJ1-4; 9 positions match TRBD1. Germline V CDR1 and CDR2: LNHNV, YYDKDF (reference sequence). The CDR3 sequence is 14 residues long. With 3 bases clipped from V and 8 bases from J, the junction kept 4 bases outside the gene matches. CDR3 sequence (DNA): TGTGCCACCAGCAGGGGGGGACAGGGAGAAAAACTGTTTTTT. This encodes CATSRGGQGEKLFF.

V and J are TRBV3-1 (or the pseudogene TRBV3-2) and TRBJ2-3; D not certain. V lost 3 bases and J 0 bases, leaving 7 bases between the germline ends. The V gene's germline CDR1 is LGHDT and CDR2 YNNKEL (reference sequence). This CDR3 spans 14 amino acids. The CDR3 here is CASSQLTSTDTQYF. The CDR3 DNA sequence: TGTGCCAGCAGCCAGCTAACTAGCACAGATACGCAGTATTTT.

The V call is TRBV7-2, the J call TRBJ2-5; 9 bases are shared with TRBD2. V shed 3 bases and J 7 bases; nucleotides not matched to a gene: 9. Germline values: CDR1 SGHTA, CDR2 FQGNSA. This CDR3 has 15 amino acids. The CDR3 DNA reads as TGTGCCAGCAGCTTGGCTAGCGGGGCTAGCGGGACCCAGTACTTC. As protein: CASSLASGASGTQYF.

The chain recombines TRBV19 with TRBJ2-1; D call uncertain. Germline loops: CDR1 LNHDA, CDR2 SQIVND (reference sequence). CDR3 size: 11 residues. Deletions cut 6 bases from V and 8 bases from J, with 8 bases between. This CDR3 reads CASSSTYEQFF. Here the CDR3 DNA reads TGTGCCAGTAGCTCAACTTATGAGCAGTTCTTC.

The chain has TRBV11-2 and TRBJ1-2; TRBD1 matches 7 bases. V gave up 2 bases and J gave up 7 bases; unmatched junction bases: 4. The germline gives CDR1 SGHAT, CDR2 FQNNGV. CDR3 length equals 13 residues. The CDR3 coding sequence is TGTGCCAGCAGCTTACTAGGGGGCGGTGGCTACACCTTC. It encodes CASSLLGGGGYTF.

This CDR3 reads CASSFAAGVNYGYTF. The CDR3 DNA reads as TGTGCCAGCAGCTTCGCAGCAGGGGTAAACTATGGCTACACCTTC. The V and J genes are TRBV5-4 and TRBJ1-2; the D gene is possibly TRBD1 (6 bases). V was clipped by 2 bases and J by 2 bases, with 13 bases between them. This CDR3 has 15 amino acids. The germline V gene encodes CDR1 SGHNT and CDR2 YYREEE (reference sequence).

The chain uses TRBV6-5 and TRBJ1-6; the match to TRBD1 covers 7 bases. After removal of 2 bases from V and 8 bases from J, the junction contained 6 bases not matched to a gene. Germline lookup yields CDR1 MNHEY and CDR2 SVGAGI. The CDR3 is made up of 15 amino acids. DNA for the CDR3: TGTGCCAGCAGTTACGCGACAGGGACGGATTCACCCCTCCACTTT. Translated: CASSYATGTDSPLHF.

In this sample, this clone turned up once. The CDR3: CASSLRGDEQFF. CDR3 coding DNA: TGTGCCAGCAGCTTAAGAGGCGATGAGCAGTTCTTC. The chain carries TRBV7-3 and TRBJ2-1, with D hard to call. Germline V lookup: CDR1 SGHTA, CDR2 FQGTGA. Trimming left V 1 base short and J 8 bases short, with 6 bases between. The CDR3 runs to 12 residues. Full variable domain (rest looked up from reference TRBV7-3 and TRBJ2-1): GAGVSQTPSNKVTEKGKYVELRCDPISGHTALYWYRQSLGQGPEFLIYFQGTGAADDSGLPNDRFFAVRPEGSVSTLKIQRTERGDSAVYLCASSLRGDEQFFGPGTRLTVL.

Concerning this clone: The junction does not match germline at one end; this may be a read error. The CDR3 sequence is CASNVGAGNTEAFF. CDR3 coding DNA: TGTGCCAGCAACGTAGGAGCGGGGAACACTGAAGCTTTCTTT. This rearrangement joins TRBV9 to TRBJ1-1; unclear D gene. Germline CDR1 reads SGDLS; CDR2 reads YYNGEE. CDR3 length equals 14 residues. Full variable domain (outside the CDR3, taken from reference TRBV9 and TRBJ1-1): DSGVTQTPKHLITATGQRVTLRCSPRSGDLSVYWYQQSLDQGLQFLIQYYNGEERAKGNILERFSAQQFPDLHSELNLSSLELGDSALYFCASNVGAGNTEAFFGQGTRLTVV.

The sample holds one count of this clone. This rearrangement joins TRBV19 to TRBJ2-2, with D possibly TRBD1 on 6 matching bases. The CDR3 totals 14 residues. CDR1 LNHDA and CDR2 SQIVND come from the germline V gene (reference sequence). V lost 7 bases to trimming and J lost 5 bases, with 14 bases between them. CDR3: CASIMTGTTGELFF. CDR3 DNA: TGTGCCAGTATTATGACAGGCACTACCGGGGAGCTGTTTTTT.

The V gene is TRBV18, the J gene TRBJ1-3; D is uncertain. The CDR3 covers 14 residues. V was pared by 2 bases and J by 5 bases, with 10 bases between. CDR1 and CDR2 (germline): KGHSH, LQKENI. The DNA of the CDR3 is TGTGCCAGCTCACCAGGGCAGCCCCGAAACACCATATATTTT. Translation gives CASSPGQPRNTIYF. Supplemented by reference TRBV18 and TRBJ1-3, the full variable domain reads NAGVMQNPRHLVRRRGQEARLRCSPMKGHSHVYWYRQLPEEGLKFMVYLQKENIIDESGMPKERFSAEFPKEGPSILRIQQVVRGDSAAYFCASSPGQPRNTIYFGEGSWLTVV.

The chain is built from TRBV24-1 and TRBJ2-3; 9 nucleotides align to TRBD1. Trimming cost V 4 bases and J 4 bases; bases outside gene matches: 5. The CDR3 sequence is 15 residues long. CDR1 and CDR2 (germline): KGHDR, SFDVKD. CDR3 residues: CATSEDRGGPDTQYF. The CDR3 bases are TGTGCCACCAGTGAGGACAGGGGCGGTCCAGATACGCAGTATTTT.

This sequence joins TRBV5-4 and TRBJ2-3; the match to TRBD2 covers 7 bases. This CDR3 has 13 residues. CDR1 and CDR2 from the germline V gene are SGHNT and YYREEE (reference sequence). J lost 6 bases, V lost 4 bases, and 5 bases had no gene match. The CDR3 DNA is TGTGCCAGCAGCCCCTGGCGGGGGGATACGCAGTATTTT. Encoded protein: CASSPWRGDTQYF.

In its sample, this clone was seen once. The chain couples TRBV18 to TRBJ1-1; D remains unclear. CDR3 length: 12 residues. Germline V gene data show CDR1 as KGHSH and CDR2 as LQKENI. V lost 6 bases and J lost 0, with 5 bases in between. CDR3 sequence reads: CASSRLNTEAFF. DNA for the CDR3: TGTGCCAGCTCGAGGCTGAACACTGAAGCTTTCTTT.

The J gene is TRBJ1-5, the V gene TRBV18; D gene ambiguous. CDR3 length equals 14 residues. The V gene lost 6 bases and the J gene lost 4 bases, with 13 bases spanning the gap. Germline CDR1 and CDR2: KGHSH and LQKENI. Here the CDR3 reads CASSASLGNQPQHF. The CDR3 DNA sequence: TGTGCCAGCTCCGCGAGCCTCGGGAATCAGCCCCAGCATTTT.

This clone was picked up a small number of times. V gene TRBV4-2 combines with J gene TRBJ2-7; D is ambiguous. Deletions cut 3 bases from V and 1 base from J, with 10 bases between. The CDR3 covers 14 residues. In germline, CDR1 is LGHNA, CDR2 YNFKEQ. The CDR3 region is CASSQAGPSYEQYF. CDR3 DNA sequence: TGTGCCAGCAGCCAGGCTGGGCCGTCCTACGAGCAGTACTTC.

V usage is TRBV7-2 and J usage is TRBJ2-3, with D tentatively TRBD1 (6 bases). The germline CDR1 and CDR2 sequences are SGHTA and FQGNSA. V lost 6 bases, J lost 2 bases, and 12 bases lay in between. There are 14 residues in the CDR3. Written as DNA, the CDR3 is TGTGCCAGCAGTTTTCAGGGGATCACAGATACGCAGTATTTT. Protein product: CASSFQGITDTQYF. The complete variable domain, with remaining parts taken from reference TRBV7-2 and TRBJ2-3, reads GAGVSQSPSNKVTEKGKDVELRCDPISGHTALYWYRQSLGQGLEFLIYFQGNSAPDKSGLPSDRFSAERTGGSVSTLTIQRTQQEDSAVYLCASSFQGITDTQYFGPGTRLTVL.

J is TRBJ2-1 and V is TRBV4-1; D is uncertain. V lost 4 bases and J lost 7, with 11 bases in between. Germline V lookup: CDR1 MGHRA, CDR2 YSYEKL. The CDR3 length is 13 residues. The CDR3 sequence: CASSRQLDNEQFF. DNA for the CDR3: TGCGCCAGCAGCCGACAATTGGATAATGAGCAGTTCTTC.

The rearrangement uses TRBV9 and TRBJ2-7; D gene uncertain. The germline V and J ends were trimmed by 3 bases and 5 bases, with 15 bases remaining between them. From germline, CDR1 is SGDLS and CDR2 YYNGEE. The CDR3 has 14 residues. In DNA, the CDR3 is TGTGCCAGCAGCGGTGGTACAGTAATCGACGAGCAGTACTTC. This gives the protein CASSGGTVIDEQYF.

The chain uses TRBV5-1 and TRBJ2-7; D remains unclear. V lost 3 bases, J lost 5 bases, and 9 bases lay in between. The CDR3 length is 12 residues. CDR1 is SGHRS and CDR2 is YFSETQ in the germline V gene. This CDR3 is CASSSSRNEQYF. Here the CDR3 DNA reads TGCGCCAGCAGCTCCTCCCGTAACGAGCAGTACTTC.

The V gene is TRBV24-1, the J gene TRBJ2-1; 9 bases line up with TRBD2. Trimming cost V 0 bases and J 8 bases; bases outside gene matches: 7. Germline CDR1 and CDR2: KGHDR and SFDVKD. This CDR3 has 16 amino acids. The CDR3 region is CATSDLGSGSLDEQFF. DNA for the CDR3: TGTGCCACCAGTGATTTGGGTAGCGGGAGTCTCGATGAGCAGTTCTTC.

This clone showed up just a few times. The chain recombines TRBV7-8 with TRBJ2-3, with 7 nucleotides matching TRBD2. Germline V CDR1 and CDR2: SGHVS, FQNEAQ. The CDR3 runs to 16 residues. Trimming removed 4 bases from V and 1 base from J; junction bases left unmatched: 8. The CDR3 sequence is CASSSSYAGGTDTQYF. The CDR3 DNA sequence: TGTGCCAGCAGCTCCTCTTACGCGGGAGGCACAGATACGCAGTATTTT.

This clone was recorded only once. The CDR3 is CAIRPAIGRETGELFF. The CDR3 region has the DNA TGTGCCATCAGGCCCGCGATAGGGCGGGAGACCGGGGAGCTGTTTTTT. The chain has TRBV10-3 and TRBJ2-2, with TRBD2 matching 7 bases. Germline CDR1 ENHRY, CDR2 SYGVKD. This CDR3 comprises 16 residues. The V and J ends lost 6 bases and 5 bases, in that order; junction bases with no gene match: 12.

This rearrangement joins TRBV14 to TRBJ2-5; tentative D call: TRBD2 (5 bases). CDR1 and CDR2 (germline): SGHDN, FVKESK. The CDR3 loop spans 13 amino acids. Trimming took 1 base from V and 2 from J, leaving 5 bases between them. CDR3 sequence reads: CASSQGTQETQYF. DNA of the CDR3: TGTGCCAGCAGCCAAGGGACTCAAGAGACCCAGTACTTC.

The chain has TRBV18 and TRBJ2-7; possible D gene TRBD2, 5 bases. The length of the CDR3 is 15 residues. The V end lost 1 base, the J end lost 2 bases, and 12 bases lay between the germline ends. The germline gives CDR1 KGHSH, CDR2 LQKENI. The CDR3 DNA is TGTGCCAGCTCACCACGTAGCGCCAACACCTACGAGCAGTACTTC. It is translated as CASSPRSANTYEQYF.

This chain links TRBV11-3 with TRBJ2-5; 8 bases fit TRBD1. J was trimmed by 1 base and V by 2 bases; bases with no gene match: 3. Germline loops: CDR1 SGHNT, CDR2 YENEEA. CDR3 length: 15 amino acids. The CDR3 DNA reads as TGTGCCAGCAGCTTAATGACAGGGGTCCAAGAGACCCAGTACTTC. It encodes CASSLMTGVQETQYF.

The gene calls are TRBV7-2 and TRBJ2-7; no reliable D call. V was shortened by 3 bases and J by 6 bases, with 12 bases between the two germline ends. CDR1 SGHTA and CDR2 FQGNSA come from the germline V gene. The CDR3 runs 13 residues. Here the CDR3 DNA reads TGTGCCAGCAGCTTCGGTGTAGTTGGCGAGCAGTACTTC. Residues: CASSFGVVGEQYF.